Listed here is a single TCR beta chain. Its recognized antigen is unknown. Base qualities were left out, and no much larger clone turns up one base away. This sample is part of a study of T cell responses to AZD1222 COVID-19 vaccine (dated by TCRdb to the early 2020s). Broadly, across the study: A total of more than 230 trial participants underwent TCR sequencing, of whom about 210 had received two doses of AZD1222 and roughly 26 had received two doses of the MenACWY control vaccine. Enrollment into the trials was organized by age into subgroups of 18-55, 56-69 and 70-plus years, and those subgroups contained approximately 160, 26 and 62 TCR-sequenced participants, respectively. Overall study results and their limits: Reportedly, almost half of the unique spike-specific TCRs recognized epitopes lying outside the regions that are mutated in the B.1.351 and B.1.1.7 variants. Conclusions about previously exposed vaccinees are limited, since just six or seven AZD1222 recipients were seropositive for SARS-CoV-2 at baseline. No day 14 peak-response samples were available, so repertoires were characterized only after the peak T cell response. The 56-69-year group was small, and its depth increase did not reach significance, likely because of low power. After two AZD1222 doses, spike-specific TCR breadth and depth were significantly higher than at day 0 and than in MenACWY recipients. The whole spike protein was spanned by vaccine-associated CD4 TCRs, and dominant responses were seen in regions 160-218 and 743-854. Participants were mostly white British, with more females than males. The authors suggested clonal diversity may have been underestimated.

Via the germline V gene (reference sequence), CDR1 is LNHNV and CDR2 YYDKDF. From the cysteine up to the phenylalanine, the CDR3 has a length of 15 residues. Only the CDR3 portion is preserved as DNA: 45 bases, with reading frame beginning at the first base. Clipping removes 0 bases from V and 2 bases from J, with 2 as the unmatched junction base count. Per the publication, the time point label means: about 28 days (+/-7) after the second vaccine dose. AZD1222 recipients with second doses at about 4 weeks or about 12 weeks were pooled, because spike-specific TCR depth and breadth did not differ between schedules. Vaccinee samples came from UK trials COV001 and COV002, including a single-blind randomized controlled phase 2/3 trial of AZD1222 (ChAdOx1 nCoV-19) in healthy adults. Trial participant PBMC samples were collected at day 0 and day 28 after the second dose for TCRbeta chain sequencing. The CDR3 regions of human TCRbeta chains were analyzed by immunosequencing. Per the source publication's procedure: Repertoire TCRs were checked for matches against a reference library of SARS-CoV-2-specific TCRs that had been generated using the MIRA antigen-specificity platform. Breadth was defined as the fraction of unique TCRs that were SARS-CoV-2-associated, and depth was defined as the fraction of total T cells that were SARS-CoV-2-associated. Each spike-specific TCR was assigned to its reactive spike region and to a CD4 or CD8 class using the MIRA data. Log10-transformed breadth and depth values were compared by one-way ANOVA with Sidak's multiple comparisons tests. As stored in TCRdb, this immuneACCESS dataset retains in-frame rearrangements with V and J assigned. A fraction of the clones does not appear; measured against another copy, unresolved V genes explain less than half of the discrepancy, and the remainder lacks a known reason. V and J calls and clone size are as listed in that table; D and trimming were resolved from the DNA. The sample table shows 160,000 or so clones, and around 87% are seen once. Approximately 9.1% of the sample is taken by the ten largest.

Sequencing used peripheral blood, obtained 28 days after the second AZD1222 dose. The sequence is built from TRBV15 and TRBJ2-5, and TRBD1 matches 8 of the central bases. The TCR comes from an adult who received the AZD1222 COVID-19 vaccine. The bases read TGTGCCACCAGCAGAGAAGGGACAGGACAAGAGACCCAGTACTTC. The resulting protein is CATSREGTGQETQYF.